This entry describes one TCR beta chain. What it recognizes is unknown. The data stem from a study of T cell repertoires in cytomegalovirus infection. Study-wide background: An indication of both CMV infection and matching HLA type came from public TCR beta signatures. Study-level results: Dominant in the ex vivo response were TCR beta clonotypes restricted by HLA-C and specific for CMV.

The V gene end was trimmed by 3 bases and the J gene end by 4 bases; junction bases not matched to a gene: 3. The germline V gene encodes CDR1 LNHNV and CDR2 YYDKDF (reference sequence). The CDR3 extends over 15 amino acids. TCRdb redid the calling of the reads with MiXCR, one entry per CDR3 protein. The table has about 160,000 distinct CDR3 sequences, less than 25% seen once. Sequenced material: CD8+ T cells from cultured PBMCs, taken from culture after CMV antigen stimulation. V usage is TRBV15 and J usage is TRBJ1-6; 7 bases are shared with TRBD1. The TCR comes from a human donor in good health (CMV status not recorded). Some clones in this sample may be carry-over from other donors' samples. This CDR3 is CATSSARGYNSPLHF. DNA of the CDR3: TGTGCCACCAGCAGTGCCAGGGGGTATAATTCACCCCTCCACTTT. The complete variable domain, with remaining parts taken from reference TRBV15 and TRBJ1-6, reads DAMVIQNPRYQVTQFGKPVTLSCSQTLNHNVMYWYQQKSSQAPKLLFHYYDKDFNNEADTPDNFQSRRPNTSFCFLDIRSPGLGDTAMYLCATSSARGYNSPLHFGNGTRLTVT.